The clone carrying this TCR beta chain showed up just a few times. Its target is unknown. This sample was taken from a study of beta chain features in type 1 diabetes. CDR3 length: 14 amino acids. Germline V CDR1 and CDR2: SGHAT, FQNNGV. V was trimmed by 4 bases and J by 4 bases, leaving 13 bases between them. General study results and limits: When VDJ junctions were examined, type 1 diabetes patients showed fewer insertions and more deletions.

What was sequenced were expressed TCRB transcripts, since all of the isolated RNA had been reverse transcribed. Profiled with immunoSEQ multiplex PCR; TCRdb holds only in-frame clones, not every one. This table holds more than 150,000 clones, about 9.8% found once. The sequence was obtained from a woman between 18 and 29 years old in good health. Sequenced input: central memory CD4+ T cells from blood. The chain joins TRBV11-2 to TRBJ1-1; no clear D. CDR3 loop: CASSSLLQATEAFF. The DNA of the CDR3 is TGTGCCAGCAGCTCCTTACTGCAGGCCACTGAAGCTTTCTTT. Looking up the rest from reference TRBV11-2 and TRBJ1-1 gives the full variable domain: EAGVAQSPRYKIIEKRQSVAFWCNPISGHATLYWYQQILGQGPKLLIQFQNNGVVDDSQLPKDRFSAERLKGVDSTLKIQPAKLEDSAVYLCASSSLLQATEAFFGQGTRLTVV.